One and the same sample provided the 25 T cell receptor beta chains below, sequenced in a study of cytotoxic CD8 clonotypes in ibrutinib-treated CLL. TCRdb's copy holds only in-frame clones and misses some; the assay was immunoSEQ multiplex PCR. The sample records fewer than 70,000 clones, about 72% being singletons. The sample was PBMCs, taken after 12 months of ibrutinib treatment. The receptors originated from a human donor with chronic lymphocytic leukemia.

This chain connects TRBV25-1 to TRBJ1-2; D is unresolved. Germline CDR1 reads MGHDK; CDR2 reads SYGVNS. CDR3 length: 12 amino acids. Trimming cost V 4 bases and J 7 bases, with 10 bases left between them. Here the CDR3 DNA reads TGTGCCAGCAGTGTAGGGTTTCGTGGCTACACCTTC. Protein product: CASSVGFRGYTF.

This clone was found once. The rearrangement uses TRBV11-2 and TRBJ2-7; D unresolved. There are 13 residues in the CDR3. The V end lost 3 bases, the J end lost 0 bases, and 6 bases lay between the germline ends. Looked up from germline, CDR1 is SGHAT and CDR2 is FQNNGV. The CDR3 loop reads CASSFLVSYEQYF. CDR3 in DNA: TGTGCCAGCAGCTTCTTAGTCTCCTACGAGCAGTACTTC.

V usage is TRBV29-1 and J usage is TRBJ1-1; D call uncertain. Per the germline V gene, CDR1 is SQVTM and CDR2 is ANQGSEA. The CDR3 spans 14 residues. V was trimmed by 7 bases and J by 1 base, leaving 16 bases between them. The CDR3, as DNA: TGCAGCGGGTCCCCCCGGGGAGGGAACACTGAAGCTTTCTTT. This encodes CSGSPRGGNTEAFF.

This chain connects TRBV5-6 to TRBJ2-4, with a weak D call TRBD1 (6 bases). Deletions cut 7 bases from V and 1 base from J, with 15 bases between. This CDR3 region has 15 residues. CDR1 and CDR2 from the germline V gene are SGHDT and YYEEEE. The CDR3, as DNA: TGTGCCAGCGGTCTACAGGGTTTCGCCAAAAACATTCAGTACTTC. It translates to CASGLQGFAKNIQYF.

The chain employs TRBV7-9 and TRBJ2-7; D is perhaps TRBD2 (5 bases). Germline V gene sequence: CDR1 SEHNR, CDR2 FQNEAQ (reference sequence). The CDR3 is 14 residues long. Trimming removed 2 bases at V and 0 bases at J, with 8 bases between. CDR3 residues: CASSLSRDSYEQYF. The DNA for the CDR3 is TGTGCCAGCAGCTTAAGTCGGGACTCCTACGAGCAGTACTTC.

This clone turned up a few times. The V call is TRBV30, the J call TRBJ2-2; D unclear. The CDR3 is 15 amino acids. The germline V gene has CDR1 GTSNPN and CDR2 SVGIG (reference sequence). V lost 3 bases and J 0 bases, leaving 11 bases between the germline ends. CDR3 sequence: CAWSKSITNTGELFF. Here the CDR3 DNA reads TGTGCCTGGAGCAAATCAATCACGAACACCGGGGAGCTGTTTTTT.

J is TRBJ1-2 and V is TRBV6-5; D call uncertain. The CDR3 length is 14 residues. V was shortened by 6 bases and J by 4 bases, with 15 bases between the two germline ends. The germline CDR1 and CDR2 sequences are MNHEY and SVGAGI. Written as DNA, the CDR3 is TGTGCCAGCAGCCGTGAAACGGCAAGCTATGGCTACACCTTC. Translated: CASSRETASYGYTF.

This chain joins TRBV29-1 and TRBJ2-7; a possible D gene is TRBD1 (6 bases). The CDR3 sequence is 13 residues long. The V gene lost 7 bases and the J gene lost 4 bases, with 17 bases spanning the gap. Germline CDR1 and CDR2: SQVTM and ANQGSEA. The CDR3 spells CSASGHSNYEQYF. Here the CDR3 DNA reads TGCAGCGCTTCGGGACACAGTAATTACGAGCAGTACTTC.

This chain connects TRBV5-6 to TRBJ2-1; 7 nucleotides line up with TRBD1. This CDR3 comprises 15 residues. The trim removed 0 bases at V and 1 base at J, leaving 1 base unmatched. The germline CDR1 and CDR2 sequences are SGHDT and YYEEEE. In DNA form, the CDR3 reads TGTGCCAGCAGCTTGGACAGGGGATCCTACAATGAGCAGTTCTTC. This codes for CASSLDRGSYNEQFF.

The gene calls are TRBV7-9 and TRBJ1-1; 7 bases align to TRBD1. Germline trimming cut 8 bases from V and 8 bases from J; bases unmatched to any gene: 5. The CDR3 covers 11 residues. CDR1 is SEHNR, CDR2 FQNEAQ, per germline (reference sequence). DNA for the CDR3: TGTGCCAGCGGACAGGTCACGGAAGCTTTCTTT. Translation: CASGQVTEAFF.

This clone was observed a few times. The V call is TRBV5-4, the J call TRBJ2-1; perhaps TRBD1 as D (6 bases). Germline-derived CDR1 and CDR2 are SGHNT and YYREEE (reference sequence). The CDR3 consists of 15 residues. Trimming took 0 bases from V and 3 from J, leaving 10 bases between them. CDR3 in DNA: TGTGCCAGCAGCTTGGGGCAGGGGAGCTACAATGAGCAGTTCTTC. Translating it yields CASSLGQGSYNEQFF. Filled out from reference TRBV5-4 and TRBJ2-1, the complete variable domain reads ETGVTQSPTHLIKTRGQQVTLRCSSQSGHNTVSWYQQALGQGPQFIFQYYREEENGRGNFPPRFSGLQFPNYSSELNVNALELDDSALYLCASSLGQGSYNEQFFGPGTRLTVL.

The chain links TRBV11-3 to TRBJ2-1, with 7 bases identical to TRBD1. With V trimmed by 5 bases and J by 0 bases, 10 bases remained unmatched. The CDR3 is 17 amino acids. Germline CDR1 is SGHNT and CDR2 is YENEEA. The CDR3 spells CASSPRQGPSSYNEQFF. The DNA for the CDR3 is TGTGCCAGCAGCCCGAGACAGGGCCCGAGCTCCTACAATGAGCAGTTCTTC.

This chain joins TRBV28 and TRBJ2-5; TRBD1 aligns across 8 bases. Trimming took 7 bases from V and 7 from J; bases not matched to a gene: 11. The CDR3 runs 14 residues. CDR1 is MDHEN, CDR2 SYDVKM, per germline. CDR3 sequence (DNA): TGTGCCAGCACCCCCCGCTGGACAGGGTGGACCCAGTACTTC. It encodes CASTPRWTGWTQYF.

This clone was observed a handful of times. The CDR3 is CAWTLDPRWAQYF. The CDR3 DNA sequence: TGTGCCTGGACCTTAGATCCACGATGGGCGCAGTATTTT. The genes are TRBV30 and TRBJ2-3; D unresolved. Per the germline V gene, CDR1 is GTSNPN and CDR2 is SVGIG (reference sequence). Trimming stripped 4 bases from V and 10 bases from J, with 18 bases between. The CDR3 runs to 13 residues.

The gene calls are TRBV7-2 and TRBJ1-5; D is uncertain. The germline V gene has CDR1 SGHTA and CDR2 FQGNSA. The CDR3 is 15 amino acids. V gave up 1 base and J gave up 3 bases, with 10 bases separating them. This CDR3 reads CASSLVAENNQPQHF. In DNA, the CDR3 is TGTGCCAGCAGCTTAGTAGCGGAAAACAATCAGCCCCAGCATTTT.

The chain joins TRBV15 to TRBJ2-4, with TRBD1 matching 7 bases. The CDR3 loop spans 14 amino acids. Per the germline V gene, CDR1 is LNHNV and CDR2 is YYDKDF (reference sequence). V was pared by 9 bases and J by 6 bases, with 11 bases of the junction left unmatched. The CDR3 DNA reads as TGTGCCACTGGAATCGGGACAGTAGCAAACATTCAGTACTTC. Protein product: CATGIGTVANIQYF. The variable domain in full, completed from reference TRBV15 and TRBJ2-4, reads DAMVIQNPRYQVTQFGKPVTLSCSQTLNHNVMYWYQQKSSQAPKLLFHYYDKDFNNEADTPDNFQSRRPNTSFCFLDIRSPGLGDTAMYLCATGIGTVANIQYFGAGTRLSVL.

The V and J genes are TRBV4-2 and TRBJ1-3; D may be TRBD1 (6 bases). Trimming took 4 bases from V and 2 from J, leaving 21 bases between them. Germline CDR1 LGHNA, CDR2 YNFKEQ. The CDR3 length is 18 residues. The CDR3 nucleotides read TGTGCCAGCAGCCGAGACGCGGGGGGCTTATCTCCTGGAAACACCATATATTTT. It yields the protein CASSRDAGGLSPGNTIYF.

The chain uses TRBV23-1 and TRBJ1-4; D might be TRBD1 (5 bases). TRBV23-1 belongs to the ORF category, with a function that is uncertain. This CDR3 spans 16 amino acids. Trimming took 0 bases from V and 7 from J, leaving 15 bases between them. This CDR3 is CASSQSVPQGPEKLFF. CDR3 sequence (DNA): TGCGCCAGCAGTCAATCTGTGCCTCAGGGCCCTGAAAAACTGTTTTTT.

The chain employs TRBV18 and TRBJ2-5, with D possibly being TRBD2 (5 bases). Per the germline V gene, CDR1 is KGHSH and CDR2 is LQKENI. The germline V and J ends were trimmed by 3 bases and 4 bases, with 15 bases remaining between them. The CDR3 sequence is 15 residues long. For the CDR3, the DNA is TGTGCCAGCTCACCCCTGGCGGACCGGGGAGAGACCCAGTACTTC. It is translated as CASSPLADRGETQYF.

This clone was found a few times. The genes are TRBV5-1 and TRBJ2-1; 13 bases line up with TRBD2. J lost 6 bases, V lost 0 bases, and 6 bases had no gene match. The germline V gene encodes CDR1 SGHRS and CDR2 YFSETQ. The CDR3 totals 17 residues. The CDR3 spells CASSLGTSGSLVNEQFF. In DNA form, the CDR3 reads TGCGCCAGCAGCTTGGGGACTAGCGGGAGTTTGGTCAATGAGCAGTTCTTC. The entire variable domain, with the rest obtained from reference TRBV5-1 and TRBJ2-1, is as follows: KAGVTQTPRYLIKTRGQQVTLSCSPISGHRSVSWYQQTPGQGLQFLFEYFSETQRNKGNFPGRFSGRQFSNSRSEMNVSTLELGDSALYLCASSLGTSGSLVNEQFFGPGTRLTVL.

This chain uses TRBV18 with TRBJ2-5, with 8 bases lining up with TRBD2. There are 17 residues in the CDR3. CDR1 KGHSH and CDR2 LQKENI come from the germline V gene. V gave up 3 bases and J gave up 1 base; unmatched junction bases: 10. CDR3 sequence reads: CASSPPLRSGIQETQYF. As DNA, the CDR3 is TGTGCCAGCTCACCTCCCCTTCGTAGCGGGATCCAAGAGACCCAGTACTTC. Looking up the rest from reference TRBV18 and TRBJ2-5 gives the full variable domain: NAGVMQNPRHLVRRRGQEARLRCSPMKGHSHVYWYRQLPEEGLKFMVYLQKENIIDESGMPKERFSAEFPKEGPSILRIQQVVRGDSAAYFCASSPPLRSGIQETQYFGPGTRLLVL.

The chain has TRBV10-1 and TRBJ2-7, with 8 bases aligning to TRBD2. Trimming at V came to 3 bases and at J to 4 bases, leaving 5 bases not matched to a gene. CDR1 and CDR2 (germline): WNHNN, SYGVQD (reference sequence). The CDR3 totals 14 residues. The CDR3: CASSDASGFYEQYF. In nucleotides, the CDR3 is TGCGCCAGCAGTGATGCTAGCGGGTTTTACGAGCAGTACTTC.

The J gene is TRBJ1-1, the V gene TRBV2; no definite D call. V shed 3 bases and J shed 1 base, with 6 bases lying between them. Per the germline V gene, CDR1 is SNHLY and CDR2 is FYNNEI. CDR3 length: 13 amino acids. The CDR3 DNA is TGTGCCAGCAGTGAGGAGGGGAACACTGAAGCTTTCTTT. As protein: CASSEEGNTEAFF.

This chain uses TRBV28 with TRBJ2-7; D unresolved. V was shortened by 3 bases and J by 3 bases, with 6 bases between the two germline ends. CDR1 MDHEN and CDR2 SYDVKM come from the germline V gene. The CDR3 loop spans 12 amino acids. In DNA form, the CDR3 reads TGTGCCAGCAGTTTTCAAAACTACGAGCAGTACTTC. Amino acids: CASSFQNYEQYF.

The chain employs TRBV9 and TRBJ2-5, with TRBD1 matching over 7 bases. Germline V gene data show CDR1 as SGDLS and CDR2 as YYNGEE. This CDR3 has 15 residues. V dropped 3 bases and J dropped 5; count of bases not matched to a gene: 10. This chain's CDR3 is CASSAMTGSGETQYF. DNA for the CDR3: TGTGCCAGCAGCGCCATGACAGGGAGCGGCGAGACCCAGTACTTC. Together with reference TRBV9 and TRBJ2-5, the CDR3 gives the full variable domain: DSGVTQTPKHLITATGQRVTLRCSPRSGDLSVYWYQQSLDQGLQFLIQYYNGEERAKGNILERFSAQQFPDLHSELNLSSLELGDSALYFCASSAMTGSGETQYFGPGTRLLVL.